This T cell receptor (beta chain) is from a study of blood T cells in healthy people across ages. Study results and limitations: Unknown CMV status may confound age-related changes in expanded clones. Estimated diversity that came from one million T cells was considered an underestimate.

The use of a sample-barcoded 5' primer and a J-beta primer mix characterized a second PCR of 7 to 11 cycles. Researchers report that a template-switch adaptor with 12 random nucleotides tagged each cDNA molecule. Every individual sample yielded 2.5 million or more paired-end reads (each containing CDR3). From the 5' RACE reads, TCRdb called clonotypes with MiXCR, one entry per CDR3 protein. The profile shows under 2,000,000 distinct CDR3 sequences, roughly 50% of them singletons. Worth noting for this clonotype: Its antigen remains unidentified. A read error may account for a junction end that differs from germline.

The TCR was taken from a woman in her thirties or forties in good health. Sequenced input: blood.

The CDR3: CVSSHTRGAYYGYTF. The CDR3 nucleotides read TGCGTCAGCAGCCACACCAGGGGCGCGTACTATGGCTACACCTTC. This chain connects TRBV4-3 to TRBJ1-2; TRBD1 might be the D (6 bases). CDR3 length: 15 residues. Per germline, CDR1 LGHNA and CDR2 YSLEER.